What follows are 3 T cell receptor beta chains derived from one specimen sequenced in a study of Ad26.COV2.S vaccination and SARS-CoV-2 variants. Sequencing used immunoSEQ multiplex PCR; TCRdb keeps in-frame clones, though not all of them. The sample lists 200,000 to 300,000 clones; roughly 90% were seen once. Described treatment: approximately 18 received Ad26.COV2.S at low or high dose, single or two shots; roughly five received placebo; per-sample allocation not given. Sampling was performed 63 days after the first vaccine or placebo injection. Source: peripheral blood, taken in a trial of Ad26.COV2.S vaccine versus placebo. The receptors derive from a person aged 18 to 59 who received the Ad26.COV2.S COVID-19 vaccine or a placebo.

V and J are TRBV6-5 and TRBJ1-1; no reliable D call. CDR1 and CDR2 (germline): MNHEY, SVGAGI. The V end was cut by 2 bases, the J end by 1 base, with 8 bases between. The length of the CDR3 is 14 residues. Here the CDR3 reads CASSYDPGNTEAFF. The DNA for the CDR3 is TGTGCCAGCAGTTACGACCCAGGGAACACTGAAGCTTTCTTT.

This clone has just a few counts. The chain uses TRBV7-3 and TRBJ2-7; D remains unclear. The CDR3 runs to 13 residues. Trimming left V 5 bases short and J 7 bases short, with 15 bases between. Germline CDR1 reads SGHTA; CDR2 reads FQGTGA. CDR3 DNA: TGTGCCAGCAGCCCCTCCGGCCACGGGGAGCAGTACTTC. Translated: CASSPSGHGEQYF.

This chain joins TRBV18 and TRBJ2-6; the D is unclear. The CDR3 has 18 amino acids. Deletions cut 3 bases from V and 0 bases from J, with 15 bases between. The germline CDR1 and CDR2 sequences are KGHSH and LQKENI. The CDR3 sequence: CASSPLAISGSGANVLTF. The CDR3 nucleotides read TGTGCCAGCTCACCCCTGGCAATCTCCGGCTCTGGGGCCAACGTCCTGACTTTC.